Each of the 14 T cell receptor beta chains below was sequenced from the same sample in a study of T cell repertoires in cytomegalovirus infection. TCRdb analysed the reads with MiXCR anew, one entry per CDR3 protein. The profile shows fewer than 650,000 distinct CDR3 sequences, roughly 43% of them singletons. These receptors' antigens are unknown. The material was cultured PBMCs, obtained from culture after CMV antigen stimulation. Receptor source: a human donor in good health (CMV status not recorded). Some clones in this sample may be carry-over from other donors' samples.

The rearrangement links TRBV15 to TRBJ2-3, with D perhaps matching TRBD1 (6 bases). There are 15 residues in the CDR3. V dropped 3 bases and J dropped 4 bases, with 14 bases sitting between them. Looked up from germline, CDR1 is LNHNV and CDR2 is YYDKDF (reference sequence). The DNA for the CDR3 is TGTGCCACCAGCAGGGGGGCAGGGTCCGCAGATACGCAGTATTTT. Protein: CATSRGAGSADTQYF. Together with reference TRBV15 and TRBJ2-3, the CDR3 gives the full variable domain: DAMVIQNPRYQVTQFGKPVTLSCSQTLNHNVMYWYQQKSSQAPKLLFHYYDKDFNNEADTPDNFQSRRPNTSFCFLDIRSPGLGDTAMYLCATSRGAGSADTQYFGPGTRLTVL.

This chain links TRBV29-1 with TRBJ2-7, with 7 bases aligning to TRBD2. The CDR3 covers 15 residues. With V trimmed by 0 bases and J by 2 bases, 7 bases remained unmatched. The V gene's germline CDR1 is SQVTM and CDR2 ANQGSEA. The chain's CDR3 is CSVEDGASGTYEQYF. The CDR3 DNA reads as TGCAGCGTTGAAGATGGGGCTAGCGGAACCTACGAGCAGTACTTC.

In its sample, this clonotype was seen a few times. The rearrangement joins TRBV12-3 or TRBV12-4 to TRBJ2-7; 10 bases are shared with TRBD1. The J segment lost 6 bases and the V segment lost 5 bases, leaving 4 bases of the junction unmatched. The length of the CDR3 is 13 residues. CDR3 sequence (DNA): TGTGCCAGCAGTCCCGGGACAGGGGCCGAGCAGTACTTC. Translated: CASSPGTGAEQYF.

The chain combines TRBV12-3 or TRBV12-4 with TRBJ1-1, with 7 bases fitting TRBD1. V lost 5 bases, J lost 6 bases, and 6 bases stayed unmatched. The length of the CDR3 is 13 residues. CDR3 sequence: CASSLRGGAEAFF. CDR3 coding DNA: TGTGCCAGCAGTCTCAGGGGGGGGGCTGAAGCTTTCTTT.

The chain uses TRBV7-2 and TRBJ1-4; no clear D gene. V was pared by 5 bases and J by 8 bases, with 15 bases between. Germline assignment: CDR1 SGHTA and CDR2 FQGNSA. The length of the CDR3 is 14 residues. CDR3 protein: CASSPWGGFEKLFF. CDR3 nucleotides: TGTGCCAGCAGCCCCTGGGGAGGCTTCGAAAAACTGTTTTTT.

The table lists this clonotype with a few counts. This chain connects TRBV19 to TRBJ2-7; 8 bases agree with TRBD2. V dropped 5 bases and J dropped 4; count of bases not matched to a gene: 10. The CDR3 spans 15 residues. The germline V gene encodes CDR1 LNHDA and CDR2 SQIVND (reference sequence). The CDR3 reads CASSPPGTRRYEQYF. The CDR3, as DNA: TGTGCCAGTAGTCCCCCCGGGACTAGGAGGTACGAGCAGTACTTC.

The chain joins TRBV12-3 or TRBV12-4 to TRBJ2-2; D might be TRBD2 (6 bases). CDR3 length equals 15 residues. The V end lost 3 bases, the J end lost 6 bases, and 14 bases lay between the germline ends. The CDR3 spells CASSFVGGVSGELFF. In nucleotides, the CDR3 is TGTGCCAGCAGTTTTGTCGGGGGAGTATCCGGGGAGCTGTTTTTT.

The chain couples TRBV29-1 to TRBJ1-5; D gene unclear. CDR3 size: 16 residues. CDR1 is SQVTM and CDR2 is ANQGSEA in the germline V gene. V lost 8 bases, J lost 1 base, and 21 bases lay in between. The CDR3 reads CSFGRPGEQSNQPQHF. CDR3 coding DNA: TGCAGCTTCGGAAGGCCGGGAGAGCAGAGCAATCAGCCCCAGCATTTT.

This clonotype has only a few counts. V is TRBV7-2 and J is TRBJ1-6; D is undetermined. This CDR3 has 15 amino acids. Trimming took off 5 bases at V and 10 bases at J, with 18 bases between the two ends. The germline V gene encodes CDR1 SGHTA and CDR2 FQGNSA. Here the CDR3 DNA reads TGTGCCAGCAGCGGTGGTTGGGGAGGTGAATCACCCCTCCACTTT. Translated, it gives CASSGGWGGESPLHF. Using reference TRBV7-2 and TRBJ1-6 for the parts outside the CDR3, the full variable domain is GAGVSQSPSNKVTEKGKDVELRCDPISGHTALYWYRQSLGQGLEFLIYFQGNSAPDKSGLPSDRFSAERTGGSVSTLTIQRTQQEDSAVYLCASSGGWGGESPLHFGNGTRLTVT.

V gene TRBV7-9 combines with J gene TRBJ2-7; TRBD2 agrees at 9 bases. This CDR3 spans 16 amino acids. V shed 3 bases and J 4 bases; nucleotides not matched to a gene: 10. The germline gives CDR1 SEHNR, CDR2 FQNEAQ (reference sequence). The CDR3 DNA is TGTGCCAGCAGCTTGCTTGGTAGCGGGAGTGAATACGAGCAGTACTTC. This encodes CASSLLGSGSEYEQYF.

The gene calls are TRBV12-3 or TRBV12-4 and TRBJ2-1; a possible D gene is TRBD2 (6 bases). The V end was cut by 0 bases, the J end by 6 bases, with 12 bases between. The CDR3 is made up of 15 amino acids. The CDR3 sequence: CASSLALRGGNEQFF. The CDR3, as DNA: TGTGCCAGCAGTTTAGCGCTCCGGGGAGGCAATGAGCAGTTCTTC.

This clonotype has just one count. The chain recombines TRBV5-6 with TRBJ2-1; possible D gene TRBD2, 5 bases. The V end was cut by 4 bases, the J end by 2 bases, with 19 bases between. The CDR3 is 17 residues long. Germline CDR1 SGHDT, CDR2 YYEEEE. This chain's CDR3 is CASSPWTVSKTYNEQFF. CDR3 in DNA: TGTGCCAGCAGCCCTTGGACTGTCTCCAAAACCTACAATGAGCAGTTCTTC.

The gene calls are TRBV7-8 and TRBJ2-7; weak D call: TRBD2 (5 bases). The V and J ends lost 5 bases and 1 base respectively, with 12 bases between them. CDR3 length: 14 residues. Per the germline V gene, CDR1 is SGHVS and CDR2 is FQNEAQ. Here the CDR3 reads CASSTPPGSYEQYF. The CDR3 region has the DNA TGTGCCAGCAGCACCCCGCCGGGGTCCTACGAGCAGTACTTC.

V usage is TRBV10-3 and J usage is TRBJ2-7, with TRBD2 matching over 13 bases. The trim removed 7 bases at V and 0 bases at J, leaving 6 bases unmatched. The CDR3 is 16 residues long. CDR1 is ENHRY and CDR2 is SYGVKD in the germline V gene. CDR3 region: CAIKRTSGSSSYEQYF. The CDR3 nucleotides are TGTGCCATCAAGAGGACTAGCGGGAGTAGCTCCTACGAGCAGTACTTC.